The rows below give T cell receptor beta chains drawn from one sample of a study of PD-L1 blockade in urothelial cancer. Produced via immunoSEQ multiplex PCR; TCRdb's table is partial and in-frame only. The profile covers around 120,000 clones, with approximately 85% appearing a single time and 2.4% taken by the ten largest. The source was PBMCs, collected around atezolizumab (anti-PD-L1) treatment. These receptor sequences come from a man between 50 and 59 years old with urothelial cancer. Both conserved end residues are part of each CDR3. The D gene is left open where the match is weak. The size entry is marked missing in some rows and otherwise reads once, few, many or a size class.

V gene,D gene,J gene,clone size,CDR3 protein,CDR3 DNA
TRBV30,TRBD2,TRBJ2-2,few,CAWVAGVSTGELFF,TGTGCCTGGGTAGCGGGAGTGTCCACCGGGGAGCTGTTTTTT
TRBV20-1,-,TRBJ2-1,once,CSARSGGEQFF,TGCAGTGCTAGGTCTGGAGGTGAGCAGTTCTTC
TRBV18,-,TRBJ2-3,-,CASSPEGRDTQYF,TGTGCCAGCTCACCAGAGGGTAGAGATACGCAGTATTTT
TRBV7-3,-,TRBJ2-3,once,CASSATGLLTDTQYF,TGTGCCAGCAGCGCAACGGGACTCCTCACAGATACGCAGTATTTT
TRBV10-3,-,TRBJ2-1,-,CAISEGLYNEQFF,TGTGCCATCAGTGAGGGACTTTACAATGAGCAGTTCTTC
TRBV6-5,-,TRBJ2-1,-,CASSQQGLGPEFF,TGTGCCAGCAGTCAACAGGGCTTGGGCCCGGAGTTCTTC
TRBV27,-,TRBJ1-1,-,CASSLPGQGKTEAFF,TGTGCCAGCAGTTTGCCAGGGCAGGGGAAGACTGAAGCTTTCTTT
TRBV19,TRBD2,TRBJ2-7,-,CASSFRLAGGPGRNEQYF,TGTGCCAGTAGTTTTAGGCTAGCGGGAGGGCCGGGGAGGAACGAGCAGTACTTC
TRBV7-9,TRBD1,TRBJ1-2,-,CASSLAGGTGRYYGYTF,TGTGCCAGCAGCTTAGCCGGCGGGACAGGGAGGTACTATGGCTACACCTTC
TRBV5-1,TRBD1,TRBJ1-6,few,CASSVDRVSGESPLHF,TGCGCCAGCAGCGTGGACAGGGTGAGCGGTGAATCACCCCTCCACTTT
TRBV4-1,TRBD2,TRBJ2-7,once,CASSLPGLAGSYEQYF,TGCGCCAGCAGCCTACCGGGACTAGCGGGATCCTACGAGCAGTACTTC
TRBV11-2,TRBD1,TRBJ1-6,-,CASSLRDRVSYNSPLHF,TGTGCCAGCAGCCTCCGGGACAGGGTATCCTATAATTCACCCCTCCACTTT
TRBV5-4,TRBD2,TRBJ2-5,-,CASSPGAGTSGETQYF,TGTGCCAGCAGCCCGGGAGCGGGAACCTCGGGAGAGACCCAGTACTTC
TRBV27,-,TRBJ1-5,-,CASSPDGAVQPQHF,TGTGCCAGCAGTCCCGATGGGGCGGTTCAGCCCCAGCATTTT
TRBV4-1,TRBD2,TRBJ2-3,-,CASSPGVGLADTQYF,TGCGCCAGCAGCCCGGGTGTAGGACTAGCGGATACGCAGTATTTT
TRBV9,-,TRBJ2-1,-,CASSVGGEGEQFF,TGTGCCAGCAGCGTAGGAGGAGAGGGTGAGCAGTTCTTC
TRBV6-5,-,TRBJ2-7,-,CASRLQGVGYEQYF,TGTGCCAGCAGGCTACAAGGGGTGGGCTACGAGCAGTACTTC
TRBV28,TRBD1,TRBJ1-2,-,CASSRARTGGSYGYTF,TGTGCCAGCAGTCGGGCCCGGACAGGGGGCTCCTATGGCTACACCTTC
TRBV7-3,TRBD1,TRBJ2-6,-,CAHRGSGANVLTF,TGTGCCCACAGGGGTTCTGGGGCCAACGTCCTGACTTTC
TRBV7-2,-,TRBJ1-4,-,CASRGGANEKLFF,TGTGCCAGCAGGGGAGGAGCTAATGAAAAACTGTTTTTT
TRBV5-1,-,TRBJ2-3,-,CASSFIGWTEKTDTQYF,TGCGCCAGCAGCTTTATCGGATGGACAGAAAAGACAGATACGCAGTATTTT
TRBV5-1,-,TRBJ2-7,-,CASSNGPSSYEQYF,TGCGCCAGCAGCAACGGTCCGAGCTCCTACGAGCAGTACTTC
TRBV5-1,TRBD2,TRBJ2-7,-,CASSFGTSGRGEQYF,TGCGCCAGCAGCTTTGGGACTAGCGGGAGAGGGGAGCAGTACTTC